A selection of T cell receptor beta chains follows, all from one sample in a study of blood T cell repertoires in COVID-19. Produced via immunoSEQ multiplex PCR; TCRdb's table is partial and in-frame only. This sample has about 340,000 clones; 90% to 95% occur once, and the top ten carry less than 3.5%. The specimen sequenced was peripheral blood. The receptor set was obtained from a woman aged 18-35 years who had recovered from COVID-19. Both conserved end residues are part of each CDR3. A D gene is named only where the DNA matches it firmly. For some rows the clone size is stated as once, few or many, or as a class when expanded; others skip it.

V gene	D gene	clone size	J gene	CDR3 DNA	CDR3 protein
TRBV19	TRBD1	NA	TRBJ2-1	TGTGCCAGTAGTGTCGGGACAGGGTTTCTTAATGAGCAGTTCTTC	CASSVGTGFLNEQFF
TRBV3-1/TRBV3-2	NA	NA	TRBJ1-2	TGTGCCAGCAGCCGGGCCCTCCTCCTTCGGGGCTACACCTTC	CASSRALLLRGYTF
TRBV7-2	NA	NA	TRBJ1-2	TGTGCCAGCAGCTTAAATGAGGGCGTCGGCTATGGCTACACCTTC	CASSLNEGVGYGYTF
TRBV6-5	TRBD1	NA	TRBJ1-2	TGTGCCAGCAGTTGGAGACAGGGCTATGGCTACACCTTC	CASSWRQGYGYTF
TRBV21-1	NA	NA	TRBJ1-4	TGTGCCAGCAGCAAAGGGAGGACCGGGAGGGTTTGTGAAAAACTGTTTTTT	CASSKGRTGRVCEKLFF
TRBV7-2	TRBD1	NA	TRBJ1-4	TGTGCCAGCAGCTCCACAGGGGGCGAGTTCGGAAAACTGTTTTTT	CASSSTGGEFGKLFF
TRBV9	NA	once	TRBJ1-1	TGTGCCAGCAGCCTAGTGTATTCGAACAGGAACACTGAAGCTTTCTTT	CASSLVYSNRNTEAFF
TRBV6-5	NA	NA	TRBJ1-5	TGTGCCAGCAGCTCCAGGGATAGTCAGCCCCAGCATTTT	CASSSRDSQPQHF
TRBV30	TRBD2	NA	TRBJ2-2	TGTGCCTGGAGTGGAATGTGGACTAGCGGGGGGAACACCGGGGAGCTGTTTTTT	CAWSGMWTSGGNTGELFF
TRBV5-1	TRBD2	NA	TRBJ2-3	TGCGCCAGCACCCAAAGCGGGAGAGGCACAGATACGCAGTATTTT	CASTQSGRGTDTQYF
TRBV5-6	TRBD1	NA	TRBJ1-2	TGTGCCAGCAGCTTGGCAATACCGGGACAGGGGCGGTATGGCTACACCTTC	CASSLAIPGQGRYGYTF
TRBV5-5	TRBD1	NA	TRBJ1-2	TGTGCCAGCAGCCAGAACAGATCTAACAGGGGGCGAAATGGCTACACCTTC	CASSQNRSNRGRNGYTF
TRBV18	NA	NA	TRBJ1-5	TGTGCCAGCTCACTGACCCAGGGTAGCAATCAGCCCCAGCATTTT	CASSLTQGSNQPQHF
TRBV24-1	TRBD1	NA	TRBJ1-1	TGTGCCACCAGGGGGACAGGGTCGAACACTGAAGCTTTCTTT	CATRGTGSNTEAFF
TRBV4-1	NA	NA	TRBJ2-1	TGCGCCAGCAGCCAAGATTGGGCAGCGGATTCCTACAATGAGCAGTTCTTC	CASSQDWAADSYNEQFF
TRBV2	TRBD1	NA	TRBJ1-2	TGTGCCAGCAGCGTGGACAGGGAGAGTGGCTACACCTTC	CASSVDRESGYTF
TRBV13	NA	NA	TRBJ1-5	TGTGCCAGCAGCTTCGGAGCGAATAGCAATCAGCCCCAGCATTTT	CASSFGANSNQPQHF
TRBV15	TRBD2	NA	TRBJ2-4	TGTGCCACCAGCAGAGAGACTAGCGGGCAAAACATTCAGTACTTC	CATSRETSGQNIQYF
TRBV4-3	TRBD1	NA	TRBJ1-1	TGCGCCAGCAGCCCGAAGACAGGGATCAACACTGAAGCTTTCTTT	CASSPKTGINTEAFF
TRBV9	TRBD1	NA	TRBJ2-4	TGTGCCAGCAGCGAGGGGGCGAACATTCAGTACTTC	CASSEGANIQYF
TRBV19	NA	NA	TRBJ1-5	TGTGCCAGTAGCGGAGGACGGGAAAATCAGCCCCAGCATTTT	CASSGGRENQPQHF
TRBV10-3	TRBD2	NA	TRBJ2-1	TGTGCCATCAGTGAGACCATAGCGGGAGGGCCCATTAGGAATGAGCAGTTCTTC	CAISETIAGGPIRNEQFF
TRBV6-5	TRBD1	NA	TRBJ2-1	TGTGCCAGCAGCCCCGGACAGGCCGCCCACAATGAGCAGTTCTTC	CASSPGQAAHNEQFF
TRBV30	TRBD1	NA	TRBJ2-4	TGTGCCTGGAGCCAGACAGGGCTCAACATTCAGTACTTC	CAWSQTGLNIQYF
TRBV19	TRBD1	NA	TRBJ1-1	TGTGCCAGTAGTGAACACAGGGGGCGGGGGGCTTTCTTT	CASSEHRGRGAFF
TRBV12-3/TRBV12-4	NA	NA	TRBJ1-2	TGTGCCAGCACCCAGCTAGGGAGCGGTGGCTACACCTTC	CASTQLGSGGYTF